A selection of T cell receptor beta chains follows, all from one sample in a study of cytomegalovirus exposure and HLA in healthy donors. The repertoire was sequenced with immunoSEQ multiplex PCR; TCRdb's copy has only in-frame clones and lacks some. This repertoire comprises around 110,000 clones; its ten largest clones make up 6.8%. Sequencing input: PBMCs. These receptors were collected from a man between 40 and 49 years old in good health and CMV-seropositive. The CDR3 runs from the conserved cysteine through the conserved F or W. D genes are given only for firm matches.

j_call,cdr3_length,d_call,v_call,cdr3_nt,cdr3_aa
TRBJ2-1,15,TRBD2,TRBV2,TGTGCCAGCAGACCCCTGGGGCGGGAGGGGGGAGAGCAGTTCTTC,CASRPLGREGGEQFF
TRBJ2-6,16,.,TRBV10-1,TGCGCCAGCAGTGAGTCGAGAGGAGCTGGGGCCAACGTCCTGACTTTC,CASSESRGAGANVLTF
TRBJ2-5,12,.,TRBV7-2,TGTGCCAGCAGGGGGGGTGAAGAGACCCAGTACTTC,CASRGGEETQYF
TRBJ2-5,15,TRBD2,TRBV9,TGTGCCAGCAGCGTAACTAGCGGGAGGACGGAGACCCAGTACTTC,CASSVTSGRTETQYF
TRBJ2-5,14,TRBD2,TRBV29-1,TGCAGCGTTGTCAAGCGGGGATGGGGAGAGACCCAGTACTTC,CSVVKRGWGETQYF
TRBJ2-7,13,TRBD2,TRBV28,TGTGCCAGCCTCTTAGCGGGAGCCTACGAGCAGTACTTC,CASLLAGAYEQYF
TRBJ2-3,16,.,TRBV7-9,TGTGCCAGCAGCTTCCGACTAGATGGGGGCACAGATACGCAGTATTTT,CASSFRLDGGTDTQYF
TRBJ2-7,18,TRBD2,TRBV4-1,TGCGCCAGCAGCCAAGCCCCCGCGGGACTAGCGGACCCCTACGAGCAGTACTTC,CASSQAPAGLADPYEQYF
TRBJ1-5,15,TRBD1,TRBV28,TGTGCCAGCAGCCCAACCGACAGGGGGCACCAGCCCCAGCATTTT,CASSPTDRGHQPQHF
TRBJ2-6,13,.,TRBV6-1,TGTGCCAGCAACAGGGTCGGGGCCAACGTCCTGACTTTC,CASNRVGANVLTF
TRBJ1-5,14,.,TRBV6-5,TGTGCCAGCAGTTACGGGCCAAGCAATCAGCCCCAGCATTTT,CASSYGPSNQPQHF
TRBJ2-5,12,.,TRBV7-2,TGTGCCAGCAGCTTAGTTCGAGAGACCCAGTACTTC,CASSLVRETQYF
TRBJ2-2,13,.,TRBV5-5,TGTGCCAGCAACCTCAGGGTATCCGGGGAGCTGTTTTTT,CASNLRVSGELFF
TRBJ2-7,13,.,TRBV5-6,TGTGCCAGCAGCTTGTCTGTATCTAGCGAGCAGTACTTC,CASSLSVSSEQYF
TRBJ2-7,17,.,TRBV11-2,TGTGCCAGCAGCTCCCGATGGGGGGGCACAGGTGCCTACGAGCAGTACTTC,CASSSRWGGTGAYEQYF
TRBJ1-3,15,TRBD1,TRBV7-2,TGTGCCAGCAGCTTGGAGGGGGCTCTGGGAAACACCATATATTTT,CASSLEGALGNTIYF
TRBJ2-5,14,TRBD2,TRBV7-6,TGTGCCAGCAGGCGGGGGGGAGGAGAGGGGACCCAGTACTTC,CASRRGGGEGTQYF
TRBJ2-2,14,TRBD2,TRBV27,TGTGCCAGCTCCTGGGGAGGGTCCACCGGGGAGCTGTTTTTT,CASSWGGSTGELFF
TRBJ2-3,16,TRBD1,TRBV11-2,TGTGCCAGCAGGCGCGACCCGTCCAGGGGGCCGAATACGCAGTATTTT,CASRRDPSRGPNTQYF
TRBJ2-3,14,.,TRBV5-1,TGCGCCAGCAGCTTGGGCGGGAACACAGATACGCAGTATTTT,CASSLGGNTDTQYF
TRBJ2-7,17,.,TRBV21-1,TGTGCCAGCAGCAAAGGGACTAGCGGGAGCATCGGATACGAGCAGTACTTC,CASSKGTSGSIGYEQYF
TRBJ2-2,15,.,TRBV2,TGTGCCAGCAGGGCAACCGGGACAAACACCGGGGAGCTGTTTTTT,CASRATGTNTGELFF
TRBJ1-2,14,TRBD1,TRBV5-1,TGCGCCAGCAGCTTGGGACAGGGAGACTATGGCTACACCTTC,CASSLGQGDYGYTF
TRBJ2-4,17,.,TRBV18,TGTGCCAGCTCAACCATTGCCGGCAGGATAGCCAAAAACATTCAGTACTTC,CASSTIAGRIAKNIQYF
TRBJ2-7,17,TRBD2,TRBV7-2,TGTGCCAGCAGCTTACTTCCCGGCGGGAGGGCACCTCGGGAGCAGTACTTC,CASSLLPGGRAPREQYF
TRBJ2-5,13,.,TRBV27,TGTGCCAGCAGACAAAAGGGGAGGGAGACCCAGTACTTC,CASRQKGRETQYF
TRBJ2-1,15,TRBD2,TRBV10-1,TGCGCCAGCAGTGACGGGACTAGCGGGAGGGATGAGCAGTTCTTC,CASSDGTSGRDEQFF
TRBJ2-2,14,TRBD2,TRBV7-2,TGTGCCAGCAGCTTAGGACTAGCGGCCGGGGAGCTGTTTTTT,CASSLGLAAGELFF
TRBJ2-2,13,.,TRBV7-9,TGTGCCAGCCGGGACATTAACACCGGGGAGCTGTTTTTT,CASRDINTGELFF
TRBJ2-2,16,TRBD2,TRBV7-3,TGTGCCAGCAGCCGGACTAGCGGGGGCGGGACCGGGGAGCTGTTTTTT,CASSRTSGGGTGELFF
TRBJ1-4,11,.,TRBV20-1,TGCAGTGCTAGGGGCAGTGAAAAACTGTTTTTT,CSARGSEKLFF
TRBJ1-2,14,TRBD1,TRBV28,TGTGCCAGCAGCCCCACGACAGGGAGCTATGGCTACACCTTC,CASSPTTGSYGYTF
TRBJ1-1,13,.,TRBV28,TGTGCCAGCAGGGAGACGGTGAACACTGAAGCTTTCTTT,CASRETVNTEAFF
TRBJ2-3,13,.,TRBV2,TGTGCCAGCAGTGACGGGAGAACAGATACGCAGTATTTT,CASSDGRTDTQYF
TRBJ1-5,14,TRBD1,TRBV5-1,TGCGCCAGCAGCACAGGGGGGCCCAATCAGCCCCAGCATTTT,CASSTGGPNQPQHF